This is a list of T cell receptor beta chains from one sample in a study of blood T cell repertoires in COVID-19. TCRdb's copy holds only in-frame clones and misses some; the assay was immunoSEQ multiplex PCR. Of about 78,000 clones detected, 90% appear once; the ten largest clones hold 0.65% to 0.9%. Sequencing was done on a sample of peripheral blood. The source of these receptors is a woman aged 80 or over with acute or convalescent COVID-19. CDR3s leave out the opening cysteine and the closing phenylalanine or tryptophan. Fields, in order: CDR3 protein, J gene, V gene.

ASSQTSTTGGSYEQY	TRBJ2-7	TRBV3-1/TRBV3-2
ASSPTQVHYGYT	TRBJ1-2	TRBV5-4
ATSDTGTTGNEKLF	TRBJ1-4	TRBV24-1
AISEAGQHNSPLH	TRBJ1-6	TRBV10-3
ASSQSGLSPYEQY	TRBJ2-7	TRBV3-1/TRBV3-2
ASRPTGRTDTQY	TRBJ2-3	TRBV28
ASSPREVVRGGTPSPLH	TRBJ1-6	TRBV5-1
ASSTGTGNTIY	TRBJ1-3	TRBV6-5
ASSLEGTSGYEQY	TRBJ2-7	TRBV7-9
ASSLALGGTDTQY	TRBJ2-3	TRBV5-1
ASSQGTGQNTEAF	TRBJ1-1	TRBV4-1
ASSPSSAGGYT	TRBJ1-2	TRBV19
ASSQMGGSSYNEQF	TRBJ2-1	TRBV3-1/TRBV3-2
ASSYSYSYEQY	TRBJ2-7	TRBV6-2/TRBV6-3
ASSLEAGSSYEQY	TRBJ2-7	TRBV5-1
ASSRRNNEQF	TRBJ2-1	TRBV3-1/TRBV3-2
ASSVGLAGGLYEQY	TRBJ2-7	TRBV9
ASSQTTGFPGELF	TRBJ2-2	TRBV5-5
SARDLETQY	TRBJ2-5	TRBV20-1
ASSFRDSLRAEQY	TRBJ2-7	TRBV5-4
ATSATSGRNEQF	TRBJ2-1	TRBV24-1
ASSPIQGPAF	TRBJ1-1	TRBV27
ASRRPYQGKYGETQY	TRBJ2-5	TRBV28
ASSPPVGARGANVLT	TRBJ2-6	TRBV3-1/TRBV3-2
ASKLTSGRTDTQY	TRBJ2-3	TRBV7-8
SASLREGRVVTEAF	TRBJ1-1	TRBV20-1
ASSSTGAGYT	TRBJ1-2	TRBV12-3/TRBV12-4
ASSHPGQGNEQF	TRBJ2-1	TRBV4-2
ASSLGRQIYGYT	TRBJ1-2	TRBV7-8
ASSQGQGNQPQH	TRBJ1-5	TRBV5-6
ASSVGAGGLAHNEQF	TRBJ2-1	TRBV9
ASSGAALGSYNEQF	TRBJ2-1	TRBV6-1
APRTQGSLGYGYT	TRBJ1-2	TRBV6-5
ASTPQGLGTEAF	TRBJ1-1	TRBV19
STSGSSYEQY	TRBJ2-7	TRBV29-1
ASSPDRDRDGYT	TRBJ1-2	TRBV18
ASAGLGYEQY	TRBJ2-7	TRBV2
ASSLDQSGNTIY	TRBJ1-3	TRBV5-4
ASSFGTGRDEQY	TRBJ2-7	TRBV27
ASWVEQNSNQPQH	TRBJ1-5	TRBV28
ASSWGQGGSYEQY	TRBJ2-7	TRBV5-4
ASSHSDRAYEQY	TRBJ2-7	TRBV3-1/TRBV3-2
ASSLAEGGASYEQY	TRBJ2-7	TRBV5-1
ASSPTGSALH	TRBJ1-6	TRBV28
ASSLDGTRGNQPQH	TRBJ1-5	TRBV5-1
ASSLRDRQPQH	TRBJ1-5	TRBV3-1/TRBV3-2
ASGAGAADTQY	TRBJ2-3	TRBV28
ASRQTERTGELF	TRBJ1-4	TRBV6-4
ASSDIRGREQY	TRBJ2-7	TRBV6-1
ASTKTRGTGELF	TRBJ2-2	TRBV6-5